This record concerns one TCR beta chain sequence. Its antigen is currently unknown. This sample stems from a study of blood T cells in healthy people across ages. Regarding the study as a whole: While age rose, TCR beta diversity per million T cells dropped in a roughly linear way. A strong correlation was found between TCR beta diversity and the percentage of naive T cells.

The CDR3 covers 15 residues. CDR1 and CDR2 from the germline V gene are SGHTA and FQGNSA. Between the trimmed V and J ends, which lost 2 bases and 0 bases, there was a span of 9 bases. Through a sample-barcoded 5' primer and a J-beta primer mix, a second PCR was run for roughly 6 to 12 cycles. TCRdb re-derived calls from the 5' RACE reads in MiXCR, one entry per CDR3 protein. The data show over 1.5 million distinct CDR3 sequences, about 50% seen once. This chain uses TRBV7-2 with TRBJ2-3; no reliable D call. The TCR comes from a woman aged 40 to 50 in good health. Material: blood. The CDR3: CASSLFGVSTDTQYF. The CDR3 DNA reads TGTGCCAGCAGCTTATTTGGAGTGAGCACAGATACGCAGTATTTT.